These 11 T cell receptor beta chains originate from one sample sequenced in a study of regulatory T cells in long-lasting Graves disease. The TCR beta library used iRepertoire HTBI primers with Arm-PCR amplification of CDR3. In TCRdb, the multiplex PCR reads were re-called with MiXCR into one record per CDR3 protein. The sample has some 450,000 distinct CDR3 sequences; roughly 17% are singletons. Time point defined: newly diagnosed GD, antithyroid drugs for less than 3 months. Extracted PBMC RNA gave rise to the TCR library. These same records also appear under a second study, on T cells in Graves' hyperthyroidism and ophthalmopathy.

This material consisted of peripheral blood mononuclear cells (PBMCs), taken at new diagnosis, from a patient treated with antithyroid drugs. The receptor source for this set is a woman aged 25 to 39 with Graves disease.

This clonotype came up many times. The gene calls are TRBV15 and TRBJ2-1; D unclear. V lost 0 bases and J 7 bases, leaving 10 bases between the germline ends. Germline V gives CDR1 LNHNV, CDR2 YYDKDF (reference sequence). CDR3 length equals 14 residues. CDR3 region: CATSREKVWNEQFF. Here the CDR3 DNA reads TGTGCCACCAGCAGAGAGAAGGTTTGGAATGAGCAGTTCTTC.

There are many counts of this clonotype. The V call is TRBV6-1, the J call TRBJ1-1; tentatively, D is TRBD1 (5 bases). The CDR3 contains 15 residues. Trimming took off 2 bases at V and 1 base at J, with 11 bases between the two ends. Looked up from germline, CDR1 is MNHNS and CDR2 is SASEGT. The CDR3 coding sequence is TGTGCCAGCAGTGAAACTAGGGACGGGAACACTGAAGCTTTCTTT. It translates to CASSETRDGNTEAFF.

The chain couples TRBV5-5 to TRBJ2-1; weak D call: TRBD1 (6 bases). This CDR3 region has 15 residues. V dropped 9 bases and J dropped 10 bases, with 26 bases sitting between them. Looked up from germline, CDR1 is SGHKS and CDR2 is YYEKEE (reference sequence). The CDR3 reads CATARKADSLYEQFF. The CDR3 DNA reads TGTGCCACCGCCCGTAAGGCGGACAGCCTCTACGAGCAGTTCTTC.

This clonotype was recorded at least ten times. This chain joins TRBV12-3 or TRBV12-4 and TRBJ2-5; 8 nucleotides line up with TRBD1. The CDR3 is 14 residues long. Trimming cost V 6 bases and J 4 bases; bases outside gene matches: 7. In DNA, the CDR3 is TGTGCCAGCAGCTTGACAGGGGTCGGAGAGACCCAGTACTTC. Its translation is CASSLTGVGETQYF.

In DNA, the CDR3 is TGCAGTGCTAGATTACAGGGGCGAAATAGCACAGATACGCAGTATTTT. This encodes CSARLQGRNSTDTQYF. The chain links TRBV20-1 to TRBJ2-3, with 7 nucleotides matching TRBD1. The junction had 8 bases not matched to a gene; V was cut back by 2 bases and J by 0 bases. Germline V gene lookup returns CDR1 DFQATT and CDR2 SNEGSKA (reference sequence). The CDR3 covers 16 residues.

This clonotype showed up many times. The genes are TRBV20-1 and TRBJ2-5, with 12 bases aligning to TRBD2. The germline gives CDR1 DFQATT, CDR2 SNEGSKA (reference sequence). The CDR3 extends over 15 amino acids. V shed 6 bases, J shed 5 bases, and the junction held 10 bases outside the gene matches. The CDR3 nucleotides are TGCAGTGCCAGCCCTAGCGGGAGGGCCATGGAGACCCAGTACTTC. Protein sequence: CSASPSGRAMETQYF.

This clonotype was detected a few times. The J gene is TRBJ2-2, the V gene TRBV10-1; no firm D call. The length of the CDR3 is 13 residues. Trimming removed 2 bases from V and 6 bases from J, with 7 bases in between. Germline V gene lookup returns CDR1 WNHNN and CDR2 SYGVQD (reference sequence). CDR3 in DNA: TGCGCCAGCAGTGAGGGCCCCTCCGGGGAGCTGTTTTTT. Its protein is CASSEGPSGELFF.

V and J are TRBV7-9 and TRBJ2-3; D tentatively reads TRBD1 or TRBD2 (7 bases each). Germline V gene lookup returns CDR1 SEHNR and CDR2 FQNEAQ (reference sequence). The CDR3 has 14 amino acids. With 5 bases removed from V and 6 bases from J, the gap between germline ends came to 15 bases. The DNA for the CDR3 is TGTGCCAGCAGCACTCAGGGGGGGTTCGATACGCAGTATTTT. It yields the protein CASSTQGGFDTQYF. The variable domain in full, completed from reference TRBV7-9 and TRBJ2-3, reads DTGVSQNPRHKITKRGQNVTFRCDPISEHNRLYWYRQTLGQGPEFLTYFQNEAQLEKSRLLSDRFSAERPKGSFSTLEIQRTEQGDSAMYLCASSTQGGFDTQYFGPGTRLTVL.

This clonotype was detected ten times or more. The V call is TRBV2, the J call TRBJ2-7; 12 bases are shared with TRBD2. Germline V gene sequence: CDR1 SNHLY, CDR2 FYNNEI. Trimming cost V 6 bases and J 1 base; bases outside gene matches: 7. The CDR3 runs 16 residues. In nucleotides, the CDR3 is TGTGCCAGCAGCTACCAACTAGCGGGAGGTTCCTACGAGCAGTACTTC. It codes for CASSYQLAGGSYEQYF.

To note about this clonotype: A junction end diverges from the germline sequence, so it may reflect a read error. The chain carries TRBV5-1 and TRBJ2-7, with no clear D. CDR3 length equals 16 residues. Germline V gene data show CDR1 as SGHRS and CDR2 as YFSETQ. This chain's CDR3 is CASRITPGDSSYGQYF. The CDR3, as DNA: TGCGCCAGCAGGATTACCCCGGGTGATAGCTCCTACGGGCAGTACTTC.

The chain uses TRBV6-2 or TRBV6-3 and TRBJ2-3; 7 positions agree with TRBD2. V shed 2 bases and J 5 bases; nucleotides not matched to a gene: 7. Germline loops: CDR1 MNHEY, CDR2 SVGEGT. The CDR3 runs to 15 residues. CDR3 protein: CASSYEAGVKDTQYF. DNA for the CDR3: TGTGCCAGCAGTTACGAGGCGGGAGTAAAAGATACGCAGTATTTT.